This is a list of T cell receptor beta chains from one sample in a study of cytomegalovirus exposure and HLA in healthy donors. Data came from immunoSEQ multiplex PCR; TCRdb stores just in-frame clones and leaves some out. The sample has tens of thousands of clones; around three quarters are singletons. The sequencing sample was made of PBMCs. All receptors derive from a man between 60 and 75 years old in good health and CMV-seronegative. Each CDR3 is given with its conserved first and last residue. D genes are given only for firm matches. Clone size is shown for a subset of rows, as once, few, many or a class of expanded clone.

-	TRBV14	TRBJ1-2	-	TGTGCCAGCAGCCAAGATCTCAGAGGCTACACCTTC	CASSQDLRGYTF
TRBD2	TRBV5-1	TRBJ2-3	-	TGCGCCAGCAGCTTGGCCGGGACTAGCGGAGCGAGCACAGATACGCAGTATTTT	CASSLAGTSGASTDTQYF
TRBD1	TRBV5-4	TRBJ2-3	-	TGTGCCAGCACAGGGGGTTTTGGTACGCAGTATTTT	CASTGGFGTQYF
TRBD1	TRBV6-6	TRBJ1-3	-	TGTGCCAGCAGCGCTCGACAGGGTTCAGGAAACACCATATATTTT	CASSARQGSGNTIYF
TRBD1	TRBV6-1	TRBJ2-5	-	TGTGCCATACGGACAGGGTCACAAGAGACCCAGTACTTC	CAIRTGSQETQYF
TRBD2	TRBV10-3	TRBJ2-7	once	TGTGCCATCAGTGAGACGATAGCGGGGGACAAAAGCTTACGGCGGATTTACGAGCAGTACTTC	CAISETIAGDKSLRRIYEQYF
-	TRBV11-3	TRBJ2-1	-	TGTGCCAGCAGCTTAGGGTCGTACTACTCCTACAATGAGCAGTTCTTC	CASSLGSYYSYNEQFF
TRBD1	TRBV15	TRBJ1-1	once	TGTGCCACCAGACAGGGGGCCTTGAACACTGAAGCTTTCTTT	CATRQGALNTEAFF
-	TRBV29-1	TRBJ1-1	-	TGCAGCGTTGTGGACATTCCGAAGGCTTTCTTT	CSVVDIPKAFF
TRBD1	TRBV6-6	TRBJ1-1	-	TGTGCCAGCAGCCCAAACAGGGGGGCTTTCTTT	CASSPNRGAFF
TRBD1	TRBV7-2	TRBJ2-7	-	TGTGCCAGCAGCGCCGGGACAGGGGGCGGGTACGAGCAGTACTTC	CASSAGTGGGYEQYF
TRBD1	TRBV15	TRBJ1-2	-	TGTGCCACCAGCCCGGACAGGTACGGCTACACCTTC	CATSPDRYGYTF
TRBD2	TRBV29-1	TRBJ2-3	-	TGCAGCGTTGAAGAGTGGGGGGGAAGCACAGATACGCAGTATTTT	CSVEEWGGSTDTQYF
-	TRBV6-6	TRBJ1-4	-	TGTGCCAGCAGAGAAGGGGCTGGCGAAAAACTGTTTTTT	CASREGAGEKLFF
TRBD2	TRBV6-1	TRBJ2-1	-	TGTGCCAGCAGTGGCGCTGAGCGGGGGGCGAGGAATGAGCAGTTCTTC	CASSGAERGARNEQFF
-	TRBV28	TRBJ1-5	-	TGTGCCAGCAGGAAACAGGGAGACGGGCCCCAGCATTTT	CASRKQGDGPQHF
TRBD2	TRBV5-1	TRBJ2-3	-	TGCGCCAGCAGCCCGGGACTAGCGGGAGCCCCAGATACGCAGTATTTT	CASSPGLAGAPDTQYF
-	TRBV19	TRBJ1-5	-	TGTGCCAGTAGTATAGCGGCACAGTCCCTACTCGGTCAGCCCCAGCATTTT	CASSIAAQSLLGQPQHF
TRBD1	TRBV15	TRBJ1-4	-	TGTGCCACCAGCCTTTGGAGGGGGCCAACTAATGAAAAACTGTTTTTT	CATSLWRGPTNEKLFF
-	TRBV7-2	TRBJ2-7	-	TGTGCCAGCAGCCCGTTGGGGGCTTCCTACGAGCAGTACTTC	CASSPLGASYEQYF
-	TRBV29-1	TRBJ2-5	once	TGCAGCGTTGCCCGCGCGGCGGCTCAAGAGACCCAGTACTTC	CSVARAAAQETQYF
-	TRBV11-1	TRBJ2-5	-	TGTGCCAGCAGCTTAGATCAGGGGTGGGGACAAGAGACCCAGTACTTC	CASSLDQGWGQETQYF
-	TRBV27	TRBJ1-5	few	TGTGCCAGCGCCAGGGGTAACAATCAGCCCCAGCATTTT	CASARGNNQPQHF
-	TRBV19	TRBJ2-1	once	TGTGCCAGTAGTCCACAGGGCTTGGCTGAGCAGTTCTTC	CASSPQGLAEQFF
-	TRBV19	TRBJ2-3	-	TGTGCCAGCGGACAGTCGGAGTCCACAGATACGCAGTATTTT	CASGQSESTDTQYF
TRBD1	TRBV5-1	TRBJ1-1	-	TGCGCCAGCAGCTTGGACAGGGGGAACACTGAAACTTTCTTT	CASSLDRGNTETFF
-	TRBV19	TRBJ1-1	few	TGTGCCAGTCGAGGGGGTTTGGGAACGGCTTTCTTT	CASRGGLGTAFF
TRBD2	TRBV6-1	TRBJ2-1	once	TGTGCCAGCAGTGAATGGTCGGGACTAGCGGACCATGAGCAGTTCTTC	CASSEWSGLADHEQFF
-	TRBV18	TRBJ1-5	-	TGTGCCAGCTCACCCGTACAGTCGAGCAATCAGCCCCAGCATTTT	CASSPVQSSNQPQHF
-	TRBV7-8	TRBJ2-3	-	TGTGCCAGCAGCTCCGCCCAGTCAGATACGCAGTATTTT	CASSSAQSDTQYF
-	TRBV19	TRBJ1-2	-	TGTGCCAGTAGTATAGATCAACAGAACTATGGCTACACCTTC	CASSIDQQNYGYTF
-	TRBV5-6	TRBJ1-3	few	TGTGCCAGCAGCGCCACAGCTGGAAACACCATATATTTT	CASSATAGNTIYF
TRBD2	TRBV5-1	TRBJ2-1	once	TGCGCCAGCAGACTAGCGGACTACAATGAGCAGTTCTTC	CASRLADYNEQFF
-	TRBV7-2	TRBJ2-1	-	TGTGCCAGCAGCCTTAGTGGAGGAAGCGGCACCTACAATGAGCAGTTCTTC	CASSLSGGSGTYNEQFF
-	TRBV28	TRBJ1-2	-	TGTGCCAGCAGTTTATCGCCCGGGGTACAGGGCGGTGGCTACACCTTC	CASSLSPGVQGGGYTF
-	TRBV6-5	TRBJ1-2	-	TGTGCCAGCAGTTACTCGAAGGTTACAGGGAGCTATGGCTACACCTTC	CASSYSKVTGSYGYTF
TRBD1	TRBV19	TRBJ1-5	-	TGTGCCAGTAGTAACAGGGGGTATAGCAATCAGCCCCAGCATTTT	CASSNRGYSNQPQHF
TRBD1	TRBV28	TRBJ1-1	-	TGTGCCAGCAGTCCTAGTTCGGGACAGGGGTCTACTGAAGCTTTCTTT	CASSPSSGQGSTEAFF
TRBD2	TRBV28	TRBJ2-7	-	TGTGCCAGCAGTTTACTCGGGACTAGCGGGAAAGAGCAGTACTTC	CASSLLGTSGKEQYF
-	TRBV6-1	TRBJ1-5	-	TGTGCCAGCAGTGAGAGGGACTCCAATCAGCCCCAGCATTTT	CASSERDSNQPQHF
TRBD2	TRBV19	TRBJ2-5	-	TGTGCCAGTAGTCTCTATACGGGGGGAGGGCGAGAGACCCAGTACTTC	CASSLYTGGGRETQYF